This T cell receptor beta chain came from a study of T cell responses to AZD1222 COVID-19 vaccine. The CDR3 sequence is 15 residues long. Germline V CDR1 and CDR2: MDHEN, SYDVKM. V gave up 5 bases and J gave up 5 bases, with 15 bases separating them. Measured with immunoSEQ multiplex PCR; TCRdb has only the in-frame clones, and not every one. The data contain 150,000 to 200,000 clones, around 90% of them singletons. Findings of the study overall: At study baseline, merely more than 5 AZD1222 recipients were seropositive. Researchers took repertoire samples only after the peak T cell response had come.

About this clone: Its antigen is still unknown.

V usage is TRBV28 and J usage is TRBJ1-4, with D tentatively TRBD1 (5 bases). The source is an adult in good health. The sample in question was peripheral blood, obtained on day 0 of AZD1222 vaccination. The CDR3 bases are TGTGCCAGCAGTCCCCAGGGAGCGTCGAATGAAAAACTGTTTTTT. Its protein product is CASSPQGASNEKLFF.